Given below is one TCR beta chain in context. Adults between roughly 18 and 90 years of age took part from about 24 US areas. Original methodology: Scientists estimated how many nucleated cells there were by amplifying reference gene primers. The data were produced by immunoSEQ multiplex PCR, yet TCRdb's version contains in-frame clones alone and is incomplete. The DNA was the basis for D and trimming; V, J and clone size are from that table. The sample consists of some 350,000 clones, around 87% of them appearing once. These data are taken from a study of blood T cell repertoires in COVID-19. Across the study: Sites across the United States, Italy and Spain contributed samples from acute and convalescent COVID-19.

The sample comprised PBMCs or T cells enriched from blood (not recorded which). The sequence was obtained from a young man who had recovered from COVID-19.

This CDR3 reads CASSLTGTGGFEQYF. The CDR3 region has the DNA TGTGCCAGTAGTTTAACCGGGACAGGGGGTTTCGAGCAGTACTTC. The chain uses TRBV19 and TRBJ2-7; TRBD1 aligns across 11 bases. The V gene's germline CDR1 is LNHDA and CDR2 SQIVND (reference sequence). V trimming: 5 bases; J trimming: 6 bases; junction bases outside the gene matches: 9. The CDR3 spans 15 residues.